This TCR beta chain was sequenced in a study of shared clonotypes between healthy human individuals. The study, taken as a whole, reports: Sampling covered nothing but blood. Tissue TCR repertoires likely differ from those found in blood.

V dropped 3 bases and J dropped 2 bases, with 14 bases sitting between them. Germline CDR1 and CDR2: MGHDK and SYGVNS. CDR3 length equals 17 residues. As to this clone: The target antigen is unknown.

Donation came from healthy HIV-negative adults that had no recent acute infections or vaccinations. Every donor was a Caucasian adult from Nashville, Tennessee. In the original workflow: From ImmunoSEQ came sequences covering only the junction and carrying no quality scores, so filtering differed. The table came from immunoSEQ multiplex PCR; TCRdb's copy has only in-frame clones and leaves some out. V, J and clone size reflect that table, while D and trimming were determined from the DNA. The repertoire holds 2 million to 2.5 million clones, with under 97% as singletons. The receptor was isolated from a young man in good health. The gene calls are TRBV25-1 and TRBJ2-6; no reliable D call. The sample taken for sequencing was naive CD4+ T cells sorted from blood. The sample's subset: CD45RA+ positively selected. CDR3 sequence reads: CASSELIGRTGANVLTF. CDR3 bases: TGTGCCAGCAGTGAGTTGATAGGGCGGACTGGGGCCAACGTCCTGACTTTC.